This T cell receptor beta chain was retrieved from a study of OX40 agonist ivuxolimab in advanced cancers. Between the trimmed V and J ends, which lost 5 bases and 2 bases, there was a span of 8 bases. CDR3 length: 13 residues. Germline-derived CDR1 and CDR2 are LNHNV and YYDKDF (reference sequence). TCRdb keeps only in-frame clones here, not all; method: immunoSEQ multiplex PCR. The data hold more than 45,000 clones, with approximately 84% observed a single time. The specimen was CD4+ or CD8+ T cells sorted from blood, collected in a trial of the OX40 agonist ivuxolimab. The TCR originated in an adult with an advanced solid tumor such as melanoma, head and neck, liver or kidney cancer. The chain employs TRBV15 and TRBJ2-3; D is uncertain. The CDR3 spells CATSSATTDTQYF. DNA of the CDR3: TGTGCCACCAGCTCCGCTACCACAGATACGCAGTATTTT.